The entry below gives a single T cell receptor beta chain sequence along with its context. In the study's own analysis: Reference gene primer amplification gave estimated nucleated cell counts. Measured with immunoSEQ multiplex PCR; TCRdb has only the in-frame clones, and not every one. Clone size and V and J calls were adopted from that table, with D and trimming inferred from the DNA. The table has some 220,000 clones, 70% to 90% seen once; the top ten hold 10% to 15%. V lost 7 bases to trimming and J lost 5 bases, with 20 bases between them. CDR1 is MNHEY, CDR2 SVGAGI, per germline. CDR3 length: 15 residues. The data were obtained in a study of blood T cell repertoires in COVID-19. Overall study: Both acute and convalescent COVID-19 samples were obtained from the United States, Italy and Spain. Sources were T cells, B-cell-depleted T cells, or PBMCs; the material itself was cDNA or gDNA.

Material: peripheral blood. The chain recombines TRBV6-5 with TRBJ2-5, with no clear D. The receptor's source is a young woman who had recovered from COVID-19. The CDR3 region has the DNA TGTGCCAGCAAAACCGAGGATTTGGGTTGGGAGACCCAGTACTTC. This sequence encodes CASKTEDLGWETQYF.